This T cell receptor beta chain was profiled in a study of blood T cells in healthy people across ages. Trimming removed 2 bases at V and 11 bases at J, with 21 bases between. Germline V gene sequence: CDR1 MNHNS, CDR2 SASEGT. This CDR3 comprises 15 residues. With a J-beta primer mix and a sample-barcoded 5' primer, a second PCR ran 7 to 11 cycles. The template-switch adaptor was a 5' adaptor with 12 random nucleotides. It tagged each cDNA molecule. There were at least 2.5 million CDR3-containing paired-end reads obtained from each sample. TCRdb redid the calling of the 5' RACE reads with MiXCR, one entry per CDR3 protein. The sample lists hundreds of thousands of distinct CDR3 sequences; around 41% were seen once. General study results and limits: Researchers deemed the diversity estimates from one million T cells underestimates. PBMCs that were unsorted prevented a conclusive naive versus antigen-experienced comparison.

Points on this clonotype: The target antigen is unknown.

The chain is built from TRBV6-1 and TRBJ2-5; D perhaps matches TRBD1 (6 bases). This clonotype was obtained from a man older than 75 in good health. The material sequenced was blood. This CDR3 is CASSEQGRTLGEQYF. CDR3 sequence (DNA): TGTGCCAGCAGTGAACAGGGGCGCACCCTTGGGGAGCAGTACTTC.